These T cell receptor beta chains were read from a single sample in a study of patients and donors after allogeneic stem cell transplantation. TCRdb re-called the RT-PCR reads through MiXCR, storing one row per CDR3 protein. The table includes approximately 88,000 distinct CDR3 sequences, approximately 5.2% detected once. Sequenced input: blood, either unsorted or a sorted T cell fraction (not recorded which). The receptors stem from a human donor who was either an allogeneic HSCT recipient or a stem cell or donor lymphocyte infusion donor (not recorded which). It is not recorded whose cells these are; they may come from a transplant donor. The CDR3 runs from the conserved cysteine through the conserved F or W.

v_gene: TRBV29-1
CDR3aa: CSGGGVNEKLFF

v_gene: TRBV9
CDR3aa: CASSVGHTTGELFF

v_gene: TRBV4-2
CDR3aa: CASSQEYARLNTEAFF

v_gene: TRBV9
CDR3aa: CASSFYNLGDTQYF

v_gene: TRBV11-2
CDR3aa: CASSPKIRDSTKSAYEQYF

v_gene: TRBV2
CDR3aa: CASSEALPSDHNEQFF

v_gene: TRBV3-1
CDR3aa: CASSPTGAGYTF

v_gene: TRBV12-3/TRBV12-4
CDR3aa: CASSSPWGGVNNEQFF

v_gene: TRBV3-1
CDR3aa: CASSLTENTEAFF

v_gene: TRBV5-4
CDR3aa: CASSLPGQGASAGYTF

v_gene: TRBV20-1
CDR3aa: CSASPRSGSGLDTQYF

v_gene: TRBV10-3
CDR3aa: CAISESVGGGGNQPQHF

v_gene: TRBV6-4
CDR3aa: CASNSTGECNQPQHF

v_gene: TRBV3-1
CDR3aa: CASSQEAAGWPPLHF

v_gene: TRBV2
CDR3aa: CASTQRDEETQYF

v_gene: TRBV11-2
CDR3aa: CASSPREGSGRGGKYEQYF

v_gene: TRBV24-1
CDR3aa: CATSDQEPSRNTDTQYF

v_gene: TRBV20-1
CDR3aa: CSARVPSGRDEQYF

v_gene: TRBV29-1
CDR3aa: CSVVRGQGSYEQYF

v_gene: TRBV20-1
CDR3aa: CSAEGGGGAGDTQYF

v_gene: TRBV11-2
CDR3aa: CASSFPTGNSGYTF

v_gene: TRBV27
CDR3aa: CASSSARMGTDTQYF

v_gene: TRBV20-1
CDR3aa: CSARGADWNTEAFF

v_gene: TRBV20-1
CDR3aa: CSATGRNEQFF

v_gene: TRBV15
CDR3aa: CATSRDRWEETQYF

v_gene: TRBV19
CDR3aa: CAASETVRRGTYTQYF

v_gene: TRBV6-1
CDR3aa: CASRPPEGGLGDTQYF

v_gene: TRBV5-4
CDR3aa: CASSFSGTAGYTF

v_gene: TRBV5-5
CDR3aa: CASSLDRGRSEAFF

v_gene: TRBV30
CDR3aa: CAWSGVKSAQHF

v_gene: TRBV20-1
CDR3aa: CSVYGGPGTEAFF

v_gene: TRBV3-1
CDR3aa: CASSQPGTSGGYGTQYF

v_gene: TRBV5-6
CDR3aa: CASFRGALNTEAFF

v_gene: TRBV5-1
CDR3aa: CASSLLVRGGSTEAFF

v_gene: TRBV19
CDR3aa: CASSMREAKNEQFF

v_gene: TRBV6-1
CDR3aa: CASSLIGGEAFF

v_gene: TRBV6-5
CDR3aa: CASSYAQGKHEAFF

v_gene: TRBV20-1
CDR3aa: CSADTLAGGRGEQFF

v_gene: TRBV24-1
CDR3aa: CATGEGGAGANVLTF

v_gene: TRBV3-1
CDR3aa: CASSATTQRQEQYF

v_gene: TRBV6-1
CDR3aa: CASTSGEALGGYTF

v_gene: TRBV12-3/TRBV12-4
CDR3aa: CASSLGSGGSQYF

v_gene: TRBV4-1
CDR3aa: CASSQGGSGYTYEQYF

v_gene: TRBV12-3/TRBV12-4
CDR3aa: CASSSWVSVNTEAFF

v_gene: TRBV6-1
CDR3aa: CASSRESGGETQYF

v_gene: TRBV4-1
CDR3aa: CASSQTSTGGLNQPQHF